Shown below are 3 T cell receptor beta chains from a single sample sequenced in a study of T cells after yellow fever vaccination. TCRdb passed the 5' RACE reads through MiXCR, listing each CDR3 protein once. The table has fewer than 90,000 distinct CDR3 sequences, around 7% seen once. The specimen comprised CD8+ T cells sorted from PBMCs, sampled roughly 5 days after the first yellow fever vaccination. The receptors were gathered from a man aged 18 to 30 who received the YFV17D yellow fever vaccine.

This clonotype was counted a few times. In DNA form, the CDR3 reads TGCGCCAGCAGCTCAGCAGGGAATACCGCTATTGGGTATGGCTACACCTTC. Translated: CASSSAGNTAIGYGYTF. The V call is TRBV5-1, the J call TRBJ1-2; D perhaps matches TRBD1 (5 bases). Between the trimmed V and J ends, which lost 3 bases and 5 bases, there was a span of 23 bases. Germline CDR1 SGHRS, CDR2 YFSETQ. This CDR3 is built from 17 residues. The full variable domain, in which reference TRBV5-1 and TRBJ1-2 provide the parts outside the CDR3, is KAGVTQTPRYLIKTRGQQVTLSCSPISGHRSVSWYQQTPGQGLQFLFEYFSETQRNKGNFPGRFSGRQFSNSRSEMNVSTLELGDSALYLCASSSAGNTAIGYGYTFGSGTRLTVV.

The sample holds a few counts of this clonotype. The CDR3 DNA reads TGCGCCAGCAGCCAAGCGGGGGCCTTTCCACGGACCGGGGAGCTGTTTTTT. The encoded protein is CASSQAGAFPRTGELFF. The rearrangement links TRBV4-3 to TRBJ2-2; D is perhaps TRBD1 or TRBD2 (6 bases each). The germline gives CDR1 LGHNA, CDR2 YSLEER. Trimming removed 1 base from V and 5 bases from J, with 17 bases in between. This CDR3 is 17 amino acids long.

V and J are TRBV9 and TRBJ2-7, with D perhaps matching TRBD2 (5 bases). Germline assignment: CDR1 SGDLS and CDR2 YYNGEE. The CDR3 runs to 14 residues. Trimming removed 4 bases from V and 1 base from J, with 12 bases in between. The CDR3 sequence is CASSPYEGSYEQYF. CDR3 nucleotides: TGTGCCAGCAGCCCCTACGAGGGTTCCTACGAGCAGTACTTC.